Following are 30 T cell receptor beta chains from one sample sequenced in a study of blood T cell repertoires in COVID-19. Assay used: immunoSEQ multiplex PCR; TCRdb lists only in-frame clones, some missing. The repertoire consists of tens of thousands of clones, with around 83% occurring once and the leading ten covering approximately 15%. The sequencing input was peripheral blood. The receptor source for this set is a woman in her fifties or sixties with acute or convalescent COVID-19.

This clone was counted between two and nine times. The chain is built from TRBV5-1 and TRBJ1-1; D possibly corresponds to TRBD1 (6 bases). Trimming took off 1 base at V and 7 bases at J, with 11 bases between the two ends. Germline CDR1 and CDR2: SGHRS and YFSETQ. The CDR3 spans 13 residues. Here the CDR3 reads CASSLMGAGEAFF. DNA for the CDR3: TGCGCCAGCAGCTTGATGGGGGCGGGTGAAGCTTTCTTT.

The chain combines TRBV28 with TRBJ1-1; 7 nucleotides align to TRBD1. With 6 bases clipped from V and 1 base from J, the junction kept 8 bases outside the gene matches. The CDR3 sequence is 15 residues long. CDR1 is MDHEN, CDR2 SYDVKM, per germline. The CDR3 sequence: CASSSPRGANTEAFF. In DNA form, the CDR3 reads TGTGCCAGCAGCTCCCCCAGGGGGGCGAACACTGAAGCTTTCTTT.

V and J are TRBV27 and TRBJ1-6; TRBD1 might be the D (6 bases). The CDR3 is made up of 14 amino acids. V gave up 2 bases and J gave up 8 bases, with 10 bases separating them. CDR1 MNHEY and CDR2 SMNVEV come from the germline V gene (reference sequence). CDR3 in amino acids: CASSLQGNYSPLHF. The CDR3 bases are TGTGCCAGCAGTTTACAGGGGAATTATTCACCCCTCCACTTT.

The chain uses TRBV5-1 and TRBJ2-5, with TRBD2 identical over 7 bases. J was trimmed by 2 bases and V by 3 bases; bases with no gene match: 4. The CDR3 is 14 amino acids. Germline V gene data show CDR1 as SGHRS and CDR2 as YFSETQ. In DNA form, the CDR3 reads TGCGCCAGCAGCTCTGGACTAGAACAAGAGACCCAGTACTTC. It codes for CASSSGLEQETQYF.

The chain joins TRBV7-3 to TRBJ2-5; D possibly corresponds to TRBD1 (7 bases). Deletions cut 0 bases from V and 3 bases from J, with 17 bases between. Looked up from germline, CDR1 is SGHTA and CDR2 is FQGTGA. The CDR3 is 17 amino acids. This CDR3 is CASSLTSAGGHEETQYF. In DNA form, the CDR3 reads TGTGCCAGCAGCTTAACTTCGGCAGGGGGGCACGAAGAGACCCAGTACTTC.

This chain connects TRBV5-4 to TRBJ2-3; 10 bases fit TRBD1. Trimming at V came to 5 bases and at J to 0 bases, leaving 0 bases not matched to a gene. The CDR3 spans 14 residues. Per the germline V gene, CDR1 is SGHNT and CDR2 is YYREEE (reference sequence). The CDR3 loop is CASRDRGSTDTQYF. CDR3 DNA: TGTGCCAGCAGGGACAGGGGGAGCACAGATACGCAGTATTTT.

V and J are TRBV7-2 and TRBJ1-2; tentatively, D is TRBD1 (6 bases). Trimming cost V 3 bases and J 8 bases, with 13 bases left between them. Germline loops: CDR1 SGHTA, CDR2 FQGNSA. The CDR3 is made up of 13 amino acids. CDR3 in amino acids: CASSFLQGGGYTF. CDR3 bases: TGTGCCAGCAGCTTTTTACAGGGTGGAGGCTACACCTTC.

The rearrangement joins TRBV4-3 to TRBJ2-7; 9 bases fit TRBD1. J was trimmed by 3 bases and V by 3 bases; bases with no gene match: 0. The CDR3 consists of 13 residues. From germline, CDR1 is LGHNA and CDR2 YSLEER. The CDR3 nucleotides are TGCGCCAGCAGCCAGGACAGGGGCTACGAGCAGTACTTC. Translation: CASSQDRGYEQYF.

The chain has TRBV3-1 (or the pseudogene TRBV3-2) and TRBJ2-7; D is possibly TRBD2 (5 bases). V lost 3 bases and J 11 bases, leaving 11 bases between the germline ends. CDR3 length equals 11 residues. The germline V gene has CDR1 LGHDT and CDR2 YNNKEL (reference sequence). The CDR3 DNA is TGTGCCAGCAGCCAGGGAGTTGGGGAGTACTTC. Translating it yields CASSQGVGEYF.

This rearrangement joins TRBV7-9 to TRBJ2-5, with 9 nucleotides matching TRBD2. The CDR3 is 16 residues long. J gave up 4 bases and V 5 bases, and 11 bases lay outside the gene matches. Germline-derived CDR1 and CDR2 are SEHNR and FQNEAQ (reference sequence). The CDR3 reads CASSPRGGRAGETQYF. The DNA of the CDR3 is TGTGCCAGCAGCCCCCGTGGCGGGAGGGCCGGAGAGACCCAGTACTTC.

V and J are TRBV19 and TRBJ2-3, with 14 bases fitting TRBD2. The CDR3 length is 16 residues. CDR1 is LNHDA and CDR2 is SQIVND in the germline V gene (reference sequence). Trimming at V came to 6 bases and at J to 6 bases, leaving 8 bases not matched to a gene. The CDR3 coding sequence is TGTGCCAGTAGCAGAGCCGGGACTAGCGGGGGCGATACGCAGTATTTT. It encodes CASSRAGTSGGDTQYF.

Comments on this clone: Other nucleotide sequences in the sample specify the same CDR3. The V gene is TRBV3-1 (or the pseudogene TRBV3-2), the J gene TRBJ2-7; maybe TRBD2 (7 bases). The CDR3 runs to 16 residues. V dropped 6 bases and J dropped 3 bases, with 21 bases sitting between them. Germline values: CDR1 LGHDT, CDR2 YNNKEL (reference sequence). DNA for the CDR3: TGTGCCAGCAGACCCCAGGGGCGGGGGCACGGCTACGAGCAGTACTTC. Amino acid sequence: CASRPQGRGHGYEQYF.

The J gene is TRBJ2-3, the V gene TRBV6-5; D gene unclear. Germline V gene lookup returns CDR1 MNHEY and CDR2 SVGAGI. The CDR3 length is 12 residues. Trimming took 7 bases from V and 4 from J, leaving 9 bases between them. For the CDR3, the DNA is TGTGCCAGCAAACTACCCCCAGATACGCAGTATTTT. This encodes CASKLPPDTQYF.

This chain links TRBV5-1 with TRBJ2-7; 8 bases agree with TRBD2. The germline V gene encodes CDR1 SGHRS and CDR2 YFSETQ. The J segment lost 2 bases and the V segment lost 4 bases, leaving 5 bases of the junction unmatched. The CDR3 has 14 residues. CDR3 region: CASSKSGGAYEQYF. The CDR3 DNA reads as TGCGCCAGCAGCAAGAGCGGGGGCGCCTACGAGCAGTACTTC.

The rearrangement uses TRBV6-7 and TRBJ2-7; D not resolved. TRBV6-7 carries the ORF label, with uncertain function. This CDR3 is built from 13 residues. V was shortened by 2 bases and J by 6 bases, with 11 bases between the two germline ends. CDR3 residues: CASSYPLFGEQYF. Written as DNA, the CDR3 is TGTGCCAGCAGTTACCCTCTCTTCGGCGAGCAGTACTTC.

The DNA of the CDR3 is TGTGCCAGCAGCCAACTCTACGAGCAGTACTTC. It specifies CASSQLYEQYF. V and J are TRBV11-2 and TRBJ2-7; D is ambiguous. The germline V gene has CDR1 SGHAT and CDR2 FQNNGV. V lost 5 bases and J 3 bases, leaving 5 bases between the germline ends. CDR3 length equals 11 residues.

The V gene is TRBV5-1, the J gene TRBJ2-3, with a weak D call TRBD1 (6 bases). There are 15 residues in the CDR3. CDR1 SGHRS and CDR2 YFSETQ come from the germline V gene. V lost 3 bases, J lost 2 bases, and 13 bases lay in between. Written as DNA, the CDR3 is TGCGCCAGCAGCTGGCGAGGGGACAACACAGATACGCAGTATTTT. Protein: CASSWRGDNTDTQYF.

The CDR3 region has the DNA TGTGCCAGTAGTACGACTGGGCCCCAGCATTTT. As protein: CASSTTGPQHF. V usage is TRBV19 and J usage is TRBJ1-5, with no clear D. The CDR3 consists of 11 residues. Germline V lookup: CDR1 LNHDA, CDR2 SQIVND (reference sequence). V lost 4 bases and J 9 bases, leaving 7 bases between the germline ends.

The V and J genes are TRBV3-1 (or the pseudogene TRBV3-2) and TRBJ2-3, with TRBD2 matching over 7 bases. The V gene's germline CDR1 is LGHDT and CDR2 YNNKEL (reference sequence). The CDR3 is 16 residues long. V lost 2 bases and J lost 8; bases outside the gene matches: 13. The CDR3: CASSQLPAGPRGTQYF. CDR3 DNA: TGTGCCAGCAGCCAACTTCCAGCGGGGCCTCGCGGTACGCAGTATTTT.

The chain links TRBV7-8 to TRBJ1-5, with 8 bases lining up with TRBD1. V shed 0 bases, J shed 6 bases, and the junction held 4 bases outside the gene matches. CDR3 length equals 15 residues. Germline CDR1 SGHVS, CDR2 FQNEAQ. In nucleotides, the CDR3 is TGTGCCAGCAGCTTAGCCGACAGGGGTCCTCAGCCCCAGCATTTT. It translates to CASSLADRGPQPQHF.

The chain is built from TRBV3-1 (or the pseudogene TRBV3-2) and TRBJ2-5, with D possibly TRBD1 on 8 matching bases. Germline V gene sequence: CDR1 LGHDT, CDR2 YNNKEL (reference sequence). The V and J ends lost 4 bases and 3 bases respectively, with 12 bases between them. There are 14 residues in the CDR3. CDR3 coding DNA: TGTGCCAGCAGCCGGACAGGGAGGGAAGAGACCCAGTACTTC. Translated, it gives CASSRTGREETQYF.

This chain joins TRBV3-1 (or the pseudogene TRBV3-2) and TRBJ1-2; 7 bases are shared with TRBD1. CDR3 length: 14 residues. With 0 bases clipped from V and 14 bases from J, the junction kept 12 bases outside the gene matches. CDR1 is LGHDT, CDR2 YNNKEL, per germline (reference sequence). CDR3 region: CASSQDSTGRLGTF. Here the CDR3 DNA reads TGTGCCAGCAGCCAAGATTCGACAGGGCGGTTGGGGACCTTC.

This chain connects TRBV12-3 or TRBV12-4 to TRBJ1-2; TRBD1 is a possible D gene (5 bases). Trimming removed 3 bases from V and 8 bases from J, with 10 bases in between. The CDR3 extends over 12 amino acids. CDR3 bases: TGTGCCAGCAGTTTGGGGCTAGGCGGCTACACCTTC. Protein sequence: CASSLGLGGYTF.

The rearrangement uses TRBV3-1 (or the pseudogene TRBV3-2) and TRBJ1-4; no firm D call. Looked up from germline, CDR1 is LGHDT and CDR2 is YNNKEL (reference sequence). V was clipped by 4 bases and J by 8 bases, with 11 bases between them. The CDR3 is 13 residues long. The CDR3 nucleotides are TGTGCCAGCAGCCTCCAGCGCCCGGAAAAACTGTTTTTT. The encoded protein is CASSLQRPEKLFF.

This chain joins TRBV3-1 (or the pseudogene TRBV3-2) and TRBJ1-5, with D unclear. The length of the CDR3 is 15 residues. V lost 2 bases, J lost 2 bases, and 10 bases lay in between. Per the germline V gene, CDR1 is LGHDT and CDR2 is YNNKEL (reference sequence). The CDR3 nucleotides read TGTGCCAGCAGCCAAAGTGAGTTTGGCAATCAGCCCCAGCATTTT. As protein: CASSQSEFGNQPQHF.

The genes are TRBV5-6 and TRBJ2-3; TRBD2 matches at 9 bases. CDR1 SGHDT and CDR2 YYEEEE come from the germline V gene. The CDR3 runs 15 residues. The ends lost 4 bases at V and 4 bases at J; junction bases unmatched: 7. CDR3 residues: CASSRRGTSPDTQYF. The CDR3 bases are TGTGCCAGCAGCCGCAGGGGGACTAGCCCAGATACGCAGTATTTT.

Here the CDR3 DNA reads TGCGCCAGCAGCTGGGTCGGGGTAGGTGGAAACACCATATATTTT. Its translation: CASSWVGVGGNTIYF. The chain carries TRBV5-1 and TRBJ1-3, with D unresolved. Germline CDR1 is SGHRS and CDR2 is YFSETQ. The V end lost 3 bases, the J end lost 3 bases, and 13 bases lay between the germline ends. CDR3 size: 15 residues.

V is TRBV3-1 (or the pseudogene TRBV3-2) and J is TRBJ1-1, with a tentative D call TRBD1 (6 bases). Trimming removed 4 bases at V and 2 bases at J, with 11 bases between. The CDR3 contains 14 residues. Germline loops: CDR1 LGHDT, CDR2 YNNKEL (reference sequence). The chain's CDR3 is CASSPRTANTEAFF. The DNA of the CDR3 is TGTGCCAGCAGCCCCCGGACAGCCAACACTGAAGCTTTCTTT.

The V gene is TRBV3-1 (or the pseudogene TRBV3-2), the J gene TRBJ1-2, with D possibly matching TRBD1 (5 bases). Germline V gene sequence: CDR1 LGHDT, CDR2 YNNKEL (reference sequence). The CDR3 contains 12 residues. V shed 5 bases and J shed 8 bases, with 12 bases lying between them. CDR3 in DNA: TGTGCCAGCAGCGCCGTGGGGGGAGGCTACACCTTC. Amino acid sequence: CASSAVGGGYTF.

This chain links TRBV7-3 with TRBJ2-3, with D perhaps TRBD2 (5 bases). The germline V and J ends were trimmed by 9 bases and 2 bases, with 15 bases remaining between them. Germline values: CDR1 SGHTA, CDR2 FQGTGA. The CDR3 contains 14 residues. CDR3 sequence: CASSASSYTDTQYF. CDR3 in DNA: TGTGCCAGTTCGGCTAGCAGCTACACAGATACGCAGTATTTT.